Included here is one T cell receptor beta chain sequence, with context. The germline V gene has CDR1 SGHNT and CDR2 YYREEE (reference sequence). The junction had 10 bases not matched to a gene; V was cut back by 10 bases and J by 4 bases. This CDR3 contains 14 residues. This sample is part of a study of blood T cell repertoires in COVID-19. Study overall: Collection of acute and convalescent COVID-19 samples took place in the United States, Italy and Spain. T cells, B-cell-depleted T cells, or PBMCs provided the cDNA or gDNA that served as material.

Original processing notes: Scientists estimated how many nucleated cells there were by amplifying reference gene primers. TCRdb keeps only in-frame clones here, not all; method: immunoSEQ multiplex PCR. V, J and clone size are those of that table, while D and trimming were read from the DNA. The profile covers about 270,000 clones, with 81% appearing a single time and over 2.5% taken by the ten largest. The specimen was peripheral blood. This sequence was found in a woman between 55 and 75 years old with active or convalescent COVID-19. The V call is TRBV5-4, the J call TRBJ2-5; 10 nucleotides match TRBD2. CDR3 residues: CAFSSGGAGETQYF. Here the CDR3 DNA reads TGTGCCTTCTCAAGCGGGGGGGCCGGAGAGACCCAGTACTTC.